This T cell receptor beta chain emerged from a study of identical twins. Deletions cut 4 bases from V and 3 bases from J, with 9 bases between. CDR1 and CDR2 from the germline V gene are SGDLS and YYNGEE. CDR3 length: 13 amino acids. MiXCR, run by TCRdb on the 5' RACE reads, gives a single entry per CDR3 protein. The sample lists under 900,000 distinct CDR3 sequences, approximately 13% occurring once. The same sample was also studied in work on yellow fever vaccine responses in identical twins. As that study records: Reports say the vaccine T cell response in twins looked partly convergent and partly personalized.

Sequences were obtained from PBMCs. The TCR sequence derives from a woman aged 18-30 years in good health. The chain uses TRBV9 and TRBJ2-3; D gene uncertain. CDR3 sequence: CASSTKDTDTQYF. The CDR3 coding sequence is TGTGCCAGCAGCACAAAGGATACAGATACGCAGTATTTT.